The source of this T cell receptor beta chain is a study of a mutant IDH1 vaccine in newly diagnosed glioma. Trimming removed 3 bases from V and 6 bases from J; junction bases left unmatched: 9. CDR1 SGHTA and CDR2 FQGNSA come from the germline V gene. The CDR3 has 15 amino acids. TCRdb's table, derived via immunoSEQ multiplex PCR, lists solely in-frame clones and lacks some. The repertoire holds about 84,000 clones, with around four fifths as singletons. Time point specified: week 47, end of study. Vaccinated patients received 300 ug of mutant IDH1 20-mer peptide per dose, with topical imiquimod. A word on this clone: Its target is not known.

This receptor was taken from a man in his forties with glioma. The source material was PBMCs, sampled from a glioma patient whose treatment included an IDH1 peptide vaccine. The chain uses TRBV7-2 and TRBJ2-7, with 9 bases lining up with TRBD2. CDR3 loop: CASSFRGGRGLEQYF. The CDR3 nucleotides read TGTGCCAGCAGCTTTAGAGGCGGGAGGGGGCTCGAGCAGTACTTC.